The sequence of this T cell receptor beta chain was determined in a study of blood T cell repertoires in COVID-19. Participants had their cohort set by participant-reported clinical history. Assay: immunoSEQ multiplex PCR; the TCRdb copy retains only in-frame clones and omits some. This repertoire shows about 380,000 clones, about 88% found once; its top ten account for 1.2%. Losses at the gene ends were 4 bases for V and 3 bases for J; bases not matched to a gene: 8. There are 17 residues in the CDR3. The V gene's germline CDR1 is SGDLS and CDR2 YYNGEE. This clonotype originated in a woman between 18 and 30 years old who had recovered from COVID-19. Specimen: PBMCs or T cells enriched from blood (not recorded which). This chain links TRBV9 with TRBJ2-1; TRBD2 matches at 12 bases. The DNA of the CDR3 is TGTGCCAGCAGCCCTCAACTAGCGGGGGGTTTCTACAATGAGCAGTTCTTC. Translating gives CASSPQLAGGFYNEQFF. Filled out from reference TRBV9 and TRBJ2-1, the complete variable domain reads DSGVTQTPKHLITATGQRVTLRCSPRSGDLSVYWYQQSLDQGLQFLIQYYNGEERAKGNILERFSAQQFPDLHSELNLSSLELGDSALYFCASSPQLAGGFYNEQFFGPGTRLTVL.